Listed below are T cell receptor beta chains from one sample, sequenced in a study of blood T cell repertoires in COVID-19. Produced via immunoSEQ multiplex PCR; TCRdb's table is partial and in-frame only. The sample yields about 220,000 clones, around 85% seen once. Sequences were obtained from peripheral blood. The receptors shown here come from a woman aged 25 to 39 who had recovered from COVID-19. Each CDR3 is given with its conserved first and last residue. The D gene is left open where the match is weak. For some rows the clone size is stated as once, few or many, or as a class when expanded; others skip it.

TRBJ1-6 - TRBV19 - TGTGCCAGTAGTGAGAACAGGGAATCCTATAATTCACCCCTCCACTTT CASSENRESYNSPLHF
TRBJ2-7 - TRBV29-1 TRBD1 TGCAGCGCCGTTGGGACAGCCGACGAGCAGTACTTC CSAVGTADEQYF
TRBJ2-1 - TRBV7-2 TRBD1 TGTGCCAGCAGCTTCCGGGACAGCTTCTACAATGAGCAGTTCTTC CASSFRDSFYNEQFF
TRBJ1-6 few TRBV2 - TGTGCCAGCTGCCAGGGGAACTCACCCCTCCACTTT CASCQGNSPLHF
TRBJ2-7 - TRBV12-3/TRBV12-4 - TGTGCCAGCAGTGTGGCGGGCCTCGGCACGCGGTACTTC CASSVAGLGTRYF
TRBJ2-7 - TRBV6-2/TRBV6-3 TRBD1 TGTGCCAGCAGTTACCGACAGGGGCTTTCCTACGAGCAGTACTTC CASSYRQGLSYEQYF
TRBJ2-7 - TRBV2 TRBD2 TGTGCCAGCAGCAGTGAGGGGACTAGCGCCTACGAGCAGTACTTC CASSSEGTSAYEQYF
TRBJ2-3 - TRBV24-1 TRBD2 TGTGCCACCTCCGGGGGGGCCTTTGGGGCTACGCAGTATTTT CATSGGAFGATQYF
TRBJ1-1 - TRBV7-2 TRBD1 TGTGCCAGCAGCCCAGACAGGGGTGGTGAAGCTTTCTTT CASSPDRGGEAFF
TRBJ2-7 - TRBV28 TRBD2 TGTGCCAGCAGTCCCCTAGGCAGCTATAGCGGGGGGTACGAGCAGTACTTC CASSPLGSYSGGYEQYF
TRBJ1-3 - TRBV7-3 - TGTGCCAGCAGCTTAAGAGGCGGGCCCTCGTCCCCTGGAAACACCATATATTTT CASSLRGGPSSPGNTIYF
TRBJ1-1 - TRBV7-9 TRBD1 TGTGCCAGCAGCACCCGGGACAGGAAGCCCACTGAAGCTTTCTTT CASSTRDRKPTEAFF
TRBJ2-1 - TRBV7-3 - TGTGCCAGCAGCTTATATGGGGGCCCAGACAATGAGCAGTTCTTC CASSLYGGPDNEQFF
TRBJ2-7 - TRBV7-9 TRBD1 TGTGCCAGCAGCTTTTTCGACAGGGCCTACGAGCAGTACTTC CASSFFDRAYEQYF
TRBJ1-3 - TRBV29-1 - TGCAGCGTTGAACGGGGAACTGGAAACACCATATATTTT CSVERGTGNTIYF
TRBJ2-3 - TRBV6-1 TRBD1 TGTGCCAGCAGTGTGTTTAAGGGGGCCGGCACAGATACGCAGTATTTT CASSVFKGAGTDTQYF
TRBJ2-7 - TRBV11-2 - TGTGCCAGCAGCTACCACGGGGATAGCTACGAGCAGTACTTC CASSYHGDSYEQYF
TRBJ1-1 - TRBV5-1 - TGCGCCAGCAGCTTGAGGGGGAAGACTGAAGCTTTCTTT CASSLRGKTEAFF
TRBJ2-5 - TRBV7-2 TRBD2 TGTGCCAGCAGCCCGAAACGGGGTAGCGGGAGACAAGAGACCCAGTACTTC CASSPKRGSGRQETQYF
TRBJ1-2 - TRBV5-1 - TGCGCCAGCAGCGGAGGGTCCGGAGCCGTCTATGGCTACACCTTC CASSGGSGAVYGYTF
TRBJ1-1 - TRBV7-6 - TGTGCCAGCAGCTCTTTACCGGGGAACACTGAAGCTTTCTTT CASSSLPGNTEAFF
TRBJ2-1 - TRBV29-1 - TGCAGCGTTGAAGGGTCGAGCTTCACCCACTACAATGAGCAGTTCTTC CSVEGSSFTHYNEQFF
TRBJ1-1 - TRBV18 - TGTGCCAGCTCACCCGGTCAAGGGGCTTTTTTCACTGAAGCTTTCTTT CASSPGQGAFFTEAFF
TRBJ2-3 - TRBV7-2 - TGTGCCAGCAGCTTAGTGGCGGAGGCCACAGATACGCAGTATTTT CASSLVAEATDTQYF
TRBJ1-2 once TRBV4-1 TRBD1 TGCGCCAGCAGCCAGGTACAGGGGGACTATGGCTACACCTTC CASSQVQGDYGYTF
TRBJ2-3 once TRBV13 - TGTGCCAGCAGCTTGGAGGTGACGGTGACAGATACGCAGTATTTT CASSLEVTVTDTQYF